A single sample gave rise to the 27 T cell receptor beta chains below, sequenced in a study of T-cell reconstitution after alpha-beta-depleted transplantation in children. Unique molecular identifiers featured in how the TCRbeta library was prepared. TCRdb used MiXCR to reprocess the PCR reads, holding one entry per CDR3 protein. The data hold 98,000 or so distinct CDR3 sequences, with roughly a quarter observed a single time. This sample comprised PBMCs, obtained before TCRalphabeta/CD19-depleted stem cell transplant. The receptor set was obtained from a boy aged 2 to 10 with acute lymphoblastic leukemia, due to receive a stem cell transplant.

The J gene is TRBJ1-1, the V gene TRBV3-1, with TRBD1 matching 7 bases. The germline CDR1 and CDR2 sequences are LGHDT and YNNKEL (reference sequence). With 1 base clipped from V and 10 bases from J, the junction kept 0 bases outside the gene matches. CDR3 length: 11 amino acids. DNA for the CDR3: TGTGCCAGCAGCCAAGCAGGGGGAGCTTTCTTT. Translation: CASSQAGGAFF.

The chain recombines TRBV10-3 with TRBJ2-6, with a weak D call TRBD2 (7 bases). V lost 3 bases and J 0 bases, leaving 18 bases between the germline ends. Germline V gives CDR1 ENHRY, CDR2 SYGVKD. This CDR3 has 19 residues. CDR3 residues: CAISDGGRVLSSGANVLTF. The CDR3 nucleotides read TGTGCCATCAGTGACGGGGGGCGAGTACTGAGCTCTGGGGCCAACGTCCTGACTTTC.

This sequence joins TRBV10-3 and TRBJ1-6, with TRBD1 identical over 9 bases. Per the germline V gene, CDR1 is ENHRY and CDR2 is SYGVKD. The CDR3 spans 13 residues. V lost 8 bases and J lost 8; bases outside the gene matches: 4. The CDR3 DNA sequence: TGTGCCATCCACAGGGGGCACGATTCACCCCTCCACTTT. Its translation: CAIHRGHDSPLHF.

This chain uses TRBV20-1 with TRBJ1-1; D gene ambiguous. This CDR3 spans 8 amino acids. Germline V gene data show CDR1 as DFQATT and CDR2 as SNEGSKA (reference sequence). V gave up 6 bases and J gave up 8 bases, with 4 bases separating them. The CDR3: CSAKEAFF. The CDR3 nucleotides are TGCAGTGCGAAAGAAGCTTTCTTT.

This clonotype has just a few counts. The V gene is TRBV6-4, the J gene TRBJ2-2, with 8 bases that match TRBD2. The CDR3 consists of 14 residues. Trimming cost V 2 bases and J 4 bases; bases outside gene matches: 0. The germline V gene has CDR1 MRHNA and CDR2 SNTAGT. As DNA, the CDR3 is TGTGCCAGCAGTGACGGACTAGCCACCGGGGAGCTGTTTTTT. This sequence encodes CASSDGLATGELFF.

This sequence joins TRBV7-9 and TRBJ2-1, with D possibly TRBD2 on 5 matching bases. Trimming took off 6 bases at V and 15 bases at J, with 18 bases between the two ends. The V gene's germline CDR1 is SEHNR and CDR2 FQNEAQ (reference sequence). The CDR3 loop spans 12 amino acids. The CDR3 sequence: CASSLDSDRLFF. DNA of the CDR3: TGTGCCAGCAGTCTGGACTCCGACCGCCTGTTCTTC.

This clonotype was counted a few times. In nucleotides, the CDR3 is TGCAGTGCTAGAGGAGGAGGCCGTAACACCGGGGAGCTGTTTTTT. Translating it yields CSARGGGRNTGELFF. The V gene is TRBV20-1, the J gene TRBJ2-2, with D possibly TRBD2 on 5 matching bases. Germline V lookup: CDR1 DFQATT, CDR2 SNEGSKA (reference sequence). V lost 1 base and J 2 bases, leaving 11 bases between the germline ends. CDR3 size: 15 residues.

This chain connects TRBV12-3 or TRBV12-4 to TRBJ1-4; D uncertain. The CDR3 consists of 13 residues. The V and J ends lost 7 bases and 6 bases respectively, with 12 bases between them. The DNA for the CDR3 is TGTGCCAGCACCGATGACAATCATGAAAAACTGTTTTTT. Its translation is CASTDDNHEKLFF.

This clonotype came up a few times. The chain carries TRBV6-2 or TRBV6-3 and TRBJ1-1, with D hard to call. This CDR3 region has 13 residues. Germline CDR1 MNHEY, CDR2 SVGEGT. Trimming stripped 11 bases from V and 5 bases from J, with 18 bases between. The CDR3 nucleotides are TGTGCCGGGAGGGAGTCCCGCGGGACTGAAGCTTTCTTT. Protein: CAGRESRGTEAFF.

Worth noting for this clonotype: The junction and the germline gene differ at one end; a read error may be behind it. Here the CDR3 DNA reads TGTGCCAGCAGTTTGCTTCCCCTCTCTGTGGCCAACGTCCTGACTTTC. Amino acid sequence: CASSLLPLSVANVLTF. This chain joins TRBV28 and TRBJ2-6, with D uncertain. Looked up from germline, CDR1 is MDHEN and CDR2 is SYDVKM. The CDR3 is 16 residues long.

The chain joins TRBV7-3 to TRBJ2-7, with D possibly being TRBD1 or TRBD2 (6 bases each). V lost 5 bases and J lost 5, with 16 bases in between. Germline CDR1 and CDR2: SGHTA and FQGTGA. The CDR3 is made up of 14 amino acids. CDR3 sequence reads: CASSRLGGLDEQYF. CDR3 nucleotides: TGTGCCAGCAGCCGCCTAGGGGGGTTGGACGAGCAGTACTTC.

The rearrangement uses TRBV3-1 and TRBJ2-1; D might be TRBD1 or TRBD2, each matching 5 bases. Trimming stripped 4 bases from V and 4 bases from J, with 17 bases between. The CDR3 runs to 16 residues. Germline V lookup: CDR1 LGHDT, CDR2 YNNKEL (reference sequence). CDR3 in DNA: TGTGCCAGCAGCCTCCCTCGGGGCGGAGGATACAATGAGCAGTTCTTC. Protein product: CASSLPRGGGYNEQFF.

This clonotype has more than one count but fewer than ten. V gene TRBV15 combines with J gene TRBJ1-2; D uncertain. Germline loops: CDR1 LNHNV, CDR2 YYDKDF (reference sequence). The CDR3 runs to 18 residues. Between the trimmed V and J ends, which lost 0 bases and 5 bases, there was a span of 22 bases. The CDR3 sequence is CATSRETPVEGPGYGYTF. The CDR3 region has the DNA TGTGCCACCAGCAGAGAAACACCAGTGGAGGGCCCAGGTTATGGCTACACCTTC.

The rearrangement uses TRBV20-1 and TRBJ2-5; tentatively, D is TRBD1 (6 bases). Between the trimmed V and J ends, which lost 6 bases and 3 bases, there was a span of 11 bases. Germline assignment: CDR1 DFQATT and CDR2 SNEGSKA (reference sequence). CDR3 length equals 12 residues. CDR3 amino acids: CSAMGHEETQYF. The CDR3 nucleotides read TGCAGTGCCATGGGACACGAAGAGACCCAGTACTTC.

This clonotype was observed a few times. This chain connects TRBV10-3 to TRBJ1-1; tentative D call: TRBD1 (5 bases). The CDR3 has 15 residues. CDR1 and CDR2 (germline): ENHRY, SYGVKD. The V end lost 6 bases, the J end lost 5 bases, and 19 bases lay between the germline ends. The CDR3 spells CAISHEGVIATEAFF. Here the CDR3 DNA reads TGTGCCATCAGCCACGAAGGGGTGATTGCGACTGAAGCTTTCTTT.

The V gene is TRBV14, the J gene TRBJ2-3, with 10 bases aligning to TRBD1. The CDR3 has 17 residues. CDR1 and CDR2 (germline): SGHDN, FVKESK. The V gene end was trimmed by 4 bases and the J gene end by 2 bases; junction bases not matched to a gene: 9. CDR3 sequence reads: CASSLALGQGPTDTQYF. CDR3 nucleotides: TGTGCCAGCAGCCTAGCCTTGGGACAGGGGCCCACAGATACGCAGTATTTT.

The rearrangement joins TRBV30 to TRBJ2-5; D is possibly TRBD2 (5 bases). V gave up 2 bases and J gave up 7 bases, with 20 bases separating them. CDR3 length: 15 residues. Germline V lookup: CDR1 GTSNPN, CDR2 SVGIG (reference sequence). The CDR3 is CAWSPDSSNLGTQYF. The CDR3 DNA reads as TGTGCCTGGAGTCCCGACTCTAGCAACCTCGGGACCCAGTACTTC.

The chain employs TRBV9 and TRBJ2-5, with D perhaps TRBD2 (5 bases). Trimming removed 4 bases at V and 5 bases at J, with 15 bases between. Germline CDR1 SGDLS, CDR2 YYNGEE. This CDR3 region has 14 residues. The CDR3 region is CASSFRGGGETQYF. In nucleotides, the CDR3 is TGTGCCAGCAGCTTTAGAGGTGGCGGGGAGACCCAGTACTTC.

This clonotype was seen only a few times. In nucleotides, the CDR3 is TGTGCCAGCAGCTTCGCCCGGGGGTCTACAGATACGCAGTATTTT. Its protein product is CASSFARGSTDTQYF. The chain combines TRBV11-2 with TRBJ2-3, with D tentatively TRBD2 (6 bases). The germline CDR1 and CDR2 sequences are SGHAT and FQNNGV. The CDR3 has 15 residues. V shed 3 bases and J shed 3 bases, with 13 bases lying between them. The complete variable domain, with remaining parts taken from reference TRBV11-2 and TRBJ2-3, reads EAGVAQSPRYKIIEKRQSVAFWCNPISGHATLYWYQQILGQGPKLLIQFQNNGVVDDSQLPKDRFSAERLKGVDSTLKIQPAKLEDSAVYLCASSFARGSTDTQYFGPGTRLTVL.

This clonotype was counted only a few times. The chain employs TRBV3-1 and TRBJ1-1; D is unresolved. With 2 bases removed from V and 4 bases from J, the gap between germline ends came to 2 bases. The germline gives CDR1 LGHDT, CDR2 YNNKEL (reference sequence). The CDR3 loop spans 11 amino acids. The CDR3 is CASSQSTEAFF. The CDR3 DNA follows: TGTGCCAGCAGCCAAAGCACTGAAGCTTTCTTT.

This chain joins TRBV18 and TRBJ2-1, with 8 bases matching TRBD2. Germline V gives CDR1 KGHSH, CDR2 LQKENI. J was trimmed by 6 bases and V by 5 bases; bases with no gene match: 9. This CDR3 is 15 amino acids long. CDR3 nucleotide sequence: TGTGCCAGCTCATACACTAGCGGAGCAACCAATGAGCAGTTCTTC. Translation gives CASSYTSGATNEQFF.

This clonotype occurred a few times. The chain is built from TRBV20-1 and TRBJ1-2, with D perhaps matching TRBD1 (6 bases). The CDR3 is 14 residues long. Germline V gives CDR1 DFQATT, CDR2 SNEGSKA (reference sequence). V was trimmed by 3 bases and J by 3 bases, leaving 14 bases between them. The CDR3, as DNA: TGCAGTGCTAGGGACTCCGGGACATACTATGGCTACACCTTC. Amino acids: CSARDSGTYYGYTF.

This clonotype was counted a few times. The chain employs TRBV7-2 and TRBJ2-5; a weak D match, TRBD2 (6 bases). V lost 3 bases to trimming and J lost 2 bases, with 10 bases between them. Per the germline V gene, CDR1 is SGHTA and CDR2 is FQGNSA. This CDR3 has 14 residues. CDR3: CASSFLAIQETQYF. The CDR3 DNA follows: TGTGCCAGCAGCTTCCTAGCGATACAAGAGACCCAGTACTTC.

A few counts support this clonotype. The J gene is TRBJ2-7, the V gene TRBV6-2 or TRBV6-3; TRBD2 is a possible D gene (6 bases). The CDR3 length is 14 residues. The V end lost 6 bases, the J end lost 5 bases, and 17 bases lay between the germline ends. The germline V gene has CDR1 MNHEY and CDR2 SVGEGT. The CDR3 region has the DNA TGTGCCAGCAGATTTGGGACTCTCAGGGACGAGCAGTACTTC. It codes for CASRFGTLRDEQYF.

This clonotype came up many times. This chain connects TRBV12-3 or TRBV12-4 to TRBJ2-1; D could derive from TRBD1 or TRBD2 (6 bases each). The ends were cut back, 3 bases at V and 3 bases at J, with 12 bases in the middle. The CDR3 covers 15 residues. The CDR3 nucleotides read TGTGCCAGCAGTTTCGGAGGGGGACTCTACAATGAGCAGTTCTTC. This codes for CASSFGGGLYNEQFF.

This clonotype has only one observation. The chain links TRBV24-1 to TRBJ2-2, with TRBD2 matching over 7 bases. This CDR3 is 13 amino acids long. Germline V gene data show CDR1 as KGHDR and CDR2 as SFDVKD. The J segment lost 1 base and the V segment lost 10 bases, leaving 2 bases of the junction unmatched. The CDR3 protein is CATTGGNTGELFF. CDR3 sequence (DNA): TGTGCCACGACGGGAGGGAACACCGGGGAGCTGTTTTTT.

In DNA form, the CDR3 reads TGTGCCAGCAGGGACTATGGCTACACCTTC. It specifies CASRDYGYTF. The chain is built from TRBV28 and TRBJ1-2, with D hard to call. Trimming shortened V by 6 bases and J by 3 bases, and 2 bases separated the two germline ends. Germline V gives CDR1 MDHEN, CDR2 SYDVKM. The CDR3 extends over 10 amino acids.